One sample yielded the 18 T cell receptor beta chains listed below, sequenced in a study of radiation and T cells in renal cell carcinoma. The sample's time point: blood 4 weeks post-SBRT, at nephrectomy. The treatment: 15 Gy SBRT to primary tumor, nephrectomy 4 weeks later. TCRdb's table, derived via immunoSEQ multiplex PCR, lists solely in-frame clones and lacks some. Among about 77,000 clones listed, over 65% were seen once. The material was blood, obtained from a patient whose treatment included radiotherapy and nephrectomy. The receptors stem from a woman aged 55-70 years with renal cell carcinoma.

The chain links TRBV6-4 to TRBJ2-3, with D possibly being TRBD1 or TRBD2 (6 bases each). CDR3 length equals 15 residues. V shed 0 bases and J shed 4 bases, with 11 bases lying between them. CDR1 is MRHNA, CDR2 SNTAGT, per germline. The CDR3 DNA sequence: TGTGCCAGCAGTGACTCGTGGGGGGCCCCAGATACGCAGTATTTT. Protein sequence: CASSDSWGAPDTQYF.

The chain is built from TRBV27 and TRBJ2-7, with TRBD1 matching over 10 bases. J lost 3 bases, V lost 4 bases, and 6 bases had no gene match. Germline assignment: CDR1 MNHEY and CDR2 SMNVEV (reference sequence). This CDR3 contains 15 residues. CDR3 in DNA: TGTGCCAGCAGTTCCCTTGGACAGGGGGGCTACGAGCAGTACTTC. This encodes CASSSLGQGGYEQYF.

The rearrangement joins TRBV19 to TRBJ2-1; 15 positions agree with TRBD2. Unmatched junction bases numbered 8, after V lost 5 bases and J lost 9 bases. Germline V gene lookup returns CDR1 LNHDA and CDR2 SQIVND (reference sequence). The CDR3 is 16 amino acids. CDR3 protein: CASSAGLAGGLIEQFF. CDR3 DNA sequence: TGTGCCAGTAGTGCGGGACTAGCGGGAGGACTAATTGAGCAGTTCTTC. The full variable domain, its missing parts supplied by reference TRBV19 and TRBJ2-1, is DGGITQSPKYLFRKEGQNVTLSCEQNLNHDAMYWYRQDPGQGLRLIYYSQIVNDFQKGDIAEGYSVSREKKESFPLTVTSAQKNPTAFYLCASSAGLAGGLIEQFFGPGTRLTVL.

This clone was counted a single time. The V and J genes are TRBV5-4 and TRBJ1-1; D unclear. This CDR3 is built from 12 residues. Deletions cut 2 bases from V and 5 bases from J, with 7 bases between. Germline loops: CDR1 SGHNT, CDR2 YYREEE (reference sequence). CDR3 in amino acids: CASSFGVTEAFF. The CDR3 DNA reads TGTGCCAGCAGCTTTGGGGTAACTGAAGCTTTCTTT.

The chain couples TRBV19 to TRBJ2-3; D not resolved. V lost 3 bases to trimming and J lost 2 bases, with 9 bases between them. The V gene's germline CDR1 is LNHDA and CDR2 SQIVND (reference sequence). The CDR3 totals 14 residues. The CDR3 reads CASSIQDNTDTQYF. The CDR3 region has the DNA TGTGCCAGTAGTATTCAGGATAACACAGATACGCAGTATTTT.

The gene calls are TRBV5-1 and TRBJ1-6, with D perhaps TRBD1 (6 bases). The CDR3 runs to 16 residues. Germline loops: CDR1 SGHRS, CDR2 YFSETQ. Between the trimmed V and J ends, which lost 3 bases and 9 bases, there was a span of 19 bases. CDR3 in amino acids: CASSSSGARAASPLHF. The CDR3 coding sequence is TGCGCCAGCAGCTCCTCGGGGGCCAGGGCGGCTTCACCCCTCCACTTT.

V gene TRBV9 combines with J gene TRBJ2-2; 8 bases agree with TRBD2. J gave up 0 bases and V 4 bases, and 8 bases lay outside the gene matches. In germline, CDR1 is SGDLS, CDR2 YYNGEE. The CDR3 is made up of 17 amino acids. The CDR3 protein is CASSPRSSGANTGELFF. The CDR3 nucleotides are TGTGCCAGCAGCCCGCGGAGTAGCGGGGCGAACACCGGGGAGCTGTTTTTT.

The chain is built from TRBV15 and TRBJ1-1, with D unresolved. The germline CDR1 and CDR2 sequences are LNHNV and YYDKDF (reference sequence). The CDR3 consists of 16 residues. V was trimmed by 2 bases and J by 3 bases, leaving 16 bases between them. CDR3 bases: TGTGCCACCAGCAGACCCGGCAGGCCAGCCGACACTGAAGCTTTCTTT. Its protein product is CATSRPGRPADTEAFF.

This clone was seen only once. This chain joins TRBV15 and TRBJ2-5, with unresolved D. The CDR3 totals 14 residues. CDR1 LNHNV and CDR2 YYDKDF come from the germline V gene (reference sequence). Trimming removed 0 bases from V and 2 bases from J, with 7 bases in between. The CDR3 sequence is CATSRDSEQETQYF. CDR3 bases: TGTGCCACCAGCAGAGATTCGGAACAAGAGACCCAGTACTTC.

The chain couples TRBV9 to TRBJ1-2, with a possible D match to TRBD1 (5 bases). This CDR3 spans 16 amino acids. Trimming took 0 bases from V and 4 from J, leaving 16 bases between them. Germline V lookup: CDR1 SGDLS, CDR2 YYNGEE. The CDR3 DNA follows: TGTGCCAGCAGCGTAGAAACAGGCTCAAGGAGCTATGGCTACACCTTC. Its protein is CASSVETGSRSYGYTF. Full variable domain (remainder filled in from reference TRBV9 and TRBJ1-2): DSGVTQTPKHLITATGQRVTLRCSPRSGDLSVYWYQQSLDQGLQFLIQYYNGEERAKGNILERFSAQQFPDLHSELNLSSLELGDSALYFCASSVETGSRSYGYTFGSGTRLTVV.

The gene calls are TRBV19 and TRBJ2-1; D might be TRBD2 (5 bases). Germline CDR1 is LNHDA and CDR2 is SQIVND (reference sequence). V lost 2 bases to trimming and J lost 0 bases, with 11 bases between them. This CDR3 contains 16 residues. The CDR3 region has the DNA TGTGCCAGTAGTATATATCTGGGGAGCTCCTACAATGAGCAGTTCTTC. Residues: CASSIYLGSSYNEQFF.

This CDR3 reads CASSSRQLLAENKNIQYF. Here the CDR3 DNA reads TGTGCCAGCAGCTCTAGGCAACTCCTAGCGGAGAATAAAAACATTCAGTACTTC. This chain connects TRBV13 to TRBJ2-4, with 7 bases lining up with TRBD2. In germline, CDR1 is PRHDT, CDR2 FYEKMQ (reference sequence). The CDR3 has 18 residues. V lost 4 bases to trimming and J lost 4 bases; unmatched junction nucleotides: 16.

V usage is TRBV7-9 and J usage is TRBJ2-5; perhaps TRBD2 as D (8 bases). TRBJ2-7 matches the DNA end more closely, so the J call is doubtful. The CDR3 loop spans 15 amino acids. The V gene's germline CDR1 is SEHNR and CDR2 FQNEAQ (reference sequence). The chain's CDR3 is CASSPREGAVDEQYF. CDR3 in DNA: TGTGCCAGCAGCCCCCGGGAGGGGGCGGTAGACGAGCAGTACTTC.

The CDR3: CASSGGNQPQHF. The CDR3, as DNA: TGCGCCAGCAGTGGGGGAAACCAGCCCCAGCATTTT. J is TRBJ1-5 and V is TRBV10-2; the D is unclear. CDR1 and CDR2 from the germline V gene are WSHSY and SAAADI. The length of the CDR3 is 12 residues. The germline V and J ends were trimmed by 4 bases and 7 bases, with 8 bases remaining between them.

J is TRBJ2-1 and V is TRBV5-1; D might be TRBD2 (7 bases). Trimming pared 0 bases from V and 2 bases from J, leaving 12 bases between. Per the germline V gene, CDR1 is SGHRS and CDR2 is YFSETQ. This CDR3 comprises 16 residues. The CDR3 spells CASSLVSGGPYNEQFF. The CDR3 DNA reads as TGCGCCAGCAGCTTGGTTTCGGGGGGCCCCTACAATGAGCAGTTCTTC.

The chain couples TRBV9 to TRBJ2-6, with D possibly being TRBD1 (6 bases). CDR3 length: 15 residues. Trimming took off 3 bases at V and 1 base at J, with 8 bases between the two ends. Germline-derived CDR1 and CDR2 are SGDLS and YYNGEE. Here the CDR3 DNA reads TGTGCCAGCAGCGGCAGGGGTTCTGGGGCCAACGTCCTGACTTTC. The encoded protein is CASSGRGSGANVLTF.

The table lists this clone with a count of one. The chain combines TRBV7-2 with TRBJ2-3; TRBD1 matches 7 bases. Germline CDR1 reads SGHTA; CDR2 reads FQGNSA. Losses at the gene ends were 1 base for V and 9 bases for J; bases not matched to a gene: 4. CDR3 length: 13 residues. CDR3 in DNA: TGTGCCAGCAGCTTAGTTCAGGGGGACACGCAGTATTTT. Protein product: CASSLVQGDTQYF. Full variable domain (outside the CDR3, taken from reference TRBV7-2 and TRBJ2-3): GAGVSQSPSNKVTEKGKDVELRCDPISGHTALYWYRQSLGQGLEFLIYFQGNSAPDKSGLPSDRFSAERTGGSVSTLTIQRTQQEDSAVYLCASSLVQGDTQYFGPGTRLTVL.

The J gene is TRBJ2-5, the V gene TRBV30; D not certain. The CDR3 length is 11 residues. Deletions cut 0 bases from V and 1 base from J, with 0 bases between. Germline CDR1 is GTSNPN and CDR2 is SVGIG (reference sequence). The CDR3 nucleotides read TGTGCCTGGAGTGTCCAAGAGACCCAGTACTTC. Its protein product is CAWSVQETQYF.